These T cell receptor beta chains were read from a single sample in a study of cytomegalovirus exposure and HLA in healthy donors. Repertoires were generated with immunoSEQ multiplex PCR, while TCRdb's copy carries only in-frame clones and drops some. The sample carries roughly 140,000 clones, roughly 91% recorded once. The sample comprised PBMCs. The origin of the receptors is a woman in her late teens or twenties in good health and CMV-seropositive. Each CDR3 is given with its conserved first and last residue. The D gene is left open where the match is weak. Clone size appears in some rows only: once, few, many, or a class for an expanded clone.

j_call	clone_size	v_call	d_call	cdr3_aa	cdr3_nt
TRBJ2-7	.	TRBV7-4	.	CASSLLEDQYF	TGTGCCAGCAGCTTATTGGAGGATCAGTACTTC
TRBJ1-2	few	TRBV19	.	CATLNVRQAVDGYTF	TGTGCCACCCTAAACGTTAGACAGGCAGTTGATGGCTACACCTTC
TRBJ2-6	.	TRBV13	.	CASSLAGVSGANVLTF	TGTGCCAGCAGCTTAGCGGGTGTCTCTGGGGCCAACGTCCTGACTTTC
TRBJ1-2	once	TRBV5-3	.	CARSLAPGSHGYTF	TGTGCCAGAAGCTTGGCTCCAGGCTCCCATGGCTACACCTTC
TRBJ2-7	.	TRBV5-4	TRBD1	CASSPGTGSYEQYF	TGTGCCAGCAGCCCCGGGACAGGCTCCTACGAGCAGTACTTC
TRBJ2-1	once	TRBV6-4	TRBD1	CASSVGTDYNEQFF	TGTGCCAGCAGCGTCGGGACAGACTACAATGAGCAGTTCTTC
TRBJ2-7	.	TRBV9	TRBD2	CASSPRLAGSSYEQYF	TGTGCCAGCAGCCCTAGACTAGCGGGTAGCTCCTACGAGCAGTACTTC
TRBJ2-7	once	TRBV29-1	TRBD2	CSVAPGTSGGIYEQYF	TGCAGCGTTGCCCCGGGAACTAGCGGGGGTATCTACGAGCAGTACTTC
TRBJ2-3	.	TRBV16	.	CASSQTADTQYF	TGTGCCAGCAGCCAAACTGCAGATACGCAGTATTTT
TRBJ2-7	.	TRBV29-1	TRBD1	CSVDTGTGGYEQYF	TGCAGCGTTGATACCGGGACAGGGGGCTACGAGCAGTACTTC
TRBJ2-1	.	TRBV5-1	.	CASSLSLDEQFF	TGCGCCAGCAGCTTATCATTAGATGAGCAGTTCTTC
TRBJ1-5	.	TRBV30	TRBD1	CAWTSGTGLPSNQPQHF	TGTGCCTGGACTTCCGGGACAGGGTTACCTAGCAATCAGCCCCAGCATTTT
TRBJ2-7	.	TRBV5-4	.	CASSLWSGAPHF	TGTGCCAGCAGCTTGTGGTCAGGGGCCCCTCACTTC
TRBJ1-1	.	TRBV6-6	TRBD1	CASSYSGQGVNTEAFF	TGTGCCAGCAGTTACTCCGGACAGGGAGTGAACACTGAAGCTTTCTTT
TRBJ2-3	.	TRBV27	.	CASSLGTRTDTQYF	TGTGCCAGCAGTCTAGGGACTCGAACAGATACGCAGTATTTT
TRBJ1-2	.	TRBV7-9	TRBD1	CASSRTGTGYTF	TGTGCCAGCAGCCGGACAGGGACTGGCTACACCTTC